Below are 22 T cell receptor beta chains sequenced from a single sample in a study of T cells after posttransplantation cyclophosphamide. The table came from immunoSEQ multiplex PCR; TCRdb's copy has only in-frame clones and leaves some out. The sample lists more than 4,500 clones; under 90% were seen once. A marrow graft followed busulfan-fludarabine conditioning, with cyclophosphamide on days +3 and +4. The sequencing here drew on CD4+ T cells sorted from blood, taken roughly 340 days after allogeneic stem cell transplant with posttransplant cyclophosphamide. Every receptor here comes from a male patient aged 45 to 59 who received an allogeneic stem cell transplant from a related donor and was CMV-positive. Some T cells could come from the graft donor.

This clone was counted between two and nine times. V and J are TRBV5-1 and TRBJ2-1; 7 bases fit TRBD1. CDR1 SGHRS and CDR2 YFSETQ come from the germline V gene. The CDR3 extends over 16 amino acids. Trimming at V came to 3 bases and at J to 4 bases, leaving 10 bases not matched to a gene. The CDR3 coding sequence is TGCGCCAGCAGCTCGAACTCAGGGGGTTCTTACAATGAGCAGTTCTTC. This gives the protein CASSSNSGGSYNEQFF.

The gene calls are TRBV23-1 and TRBJ2-1, with TRBD1 identical over 7 bases. TRBV23-1 is an ORF, and what it does is uncertain. The CDR3 length is 12 residues. The V segment lost 4 bases and the J segment 14 bases; nucleotides outside the gene matches: 8. The CDR3 region has the DNA TGCGCCAGCAGTCCCGGAGACAGGGACAAGTTCTTC. This encodes CASSPGDRDKFF.

CDR3 in DNA: TGTGCCAGCAGACGGACAGGGGGCGGCTACGAGCAGTACTTC. It yields the protein CASRRTGGGYEQYF. This rearrangement joins TRBV5-4 to TRBJ2-7; 11 bases agree with TRBD1. Germline CDR1 is SGHNT and CDR2 is YYREEE (reference sequence). V shed 5 bases, J shed 3 bases, and the junction held 4 bases outside the gene matches. The length of the CDR3 is 14 residues.

Only a few counts were recorded for this clone. The chain joins TRBV5-4 to TRBJ1-1, with a weak D call TRBD1 (5 bases). This CDR3 spans 15 amino acids. Germline V gives CDR1 SGHNT, CDR2 YYREEE (reference sequence). V was trimmed by 4 bases and J by 1 base, leaving 14 bases between them. The CDR3, as DNA: TGTGCCAGCAGCCCGTGGGGCAGCCAGAACACTGAAGCTTTCTTT. It specifies CASSPWGSQNTEAFF.

The chain combines TRBV20-1 with TRBJ1-2, with D unclear. The CDR3 length is 11 residues. V gave up 3 bases and J gave up 4 bases, with 6 bases separating them. The germline gives CDR1 DFQATT, CDR2 SNEGSKA (reference sequence). The CDR3 DNA reads as TGCAGTGCTAGGTCCGTCTATGGCTACACCTTC. It codes for CSARSVYGYTF.

This chain joins TRBV25-1 and TRBJ1-2, with D perhaps matching TRBD1 (5 bases). CDR1 and CDR2 (germline): MGHDK, SYGVNS. V was shortened by 2 bases and J by 5 bases, with 9 bases between the two germline ends. The CDR3 sequence is 13 residues long. Here the CDR3 DNA reads TGTGCCAGCAGTGAAGGGGAGGGGTATGGCTACACCTTC. Protein product: CASSEGEGYGYTF.

The V call is TRBV9, the J call TRBJ2-1, with TRBD2 matching 9 bases. There are 14 residues in the CDR3. V lost 3 bases to trimming and J lost 4 bases; unmatched junction nucleotides: 2. The germline CDR1 and CDR2 sequences are SGDLS and YYNGEE. The CDR3 sequence: CASSAAGGYNEQFF. The CDR3 DNA sequence: TGTGCCAGCAGCGCGGCGGGAGGGTACAATGAGCAGTTCTTC. The entire variable domain, with the rest obtained from reference TRBV9 and TRBJ2-1, is as follows: DSGVTQTPKHLITATGQRVTLRCSPRSGDLSVYWYQQSLDQGLQFLIQYYNGEERAKGNILERFSAQQFPDLHSELNLSSLELGDSALYFCASSAAGGYNEQFFGPGTRLTVL.

The rearrangement links TRBV5-1 to TRBJ2-1, with TRBD2 as a possible D gene (5 bases). This CDR3 comprises 17 residues. Germline lookup yields CDR1 SGHRS and CDR2 YFSETQ. V lost 4 bases and J lost 7, with 24 bases in between. The CDR3 protein is CASSLARSRATRNEQFF. The CDR3 DNA reads as TGCGCCAGCAGCCTAGCCCGAAGCCGGGCGACAAGGAATGAGCAGTTCTTC.

This chain links TRBV5-6 with TRBJ2-3; 7 bases fit TRBD1. The CDR3 extends over 16 amino acids. Germline CDR1 SGHDT, CDR2 YYEEEE. V shed 3 bases and J 5 bases; nucleotides not matched to a gene: 12. CDR3 amino acids: CASSSPQGILEDTQYF. The CDR3 DNA follows: TGTGCCAGCAGCTCGCCACAGGGGATCCTCGAAGATACGCAGTATTTT. Full variable domain (missing parts from reference TRBV5-6 and TRBJ2-3): DAGVTQSPTHLIKTRGQQVTLRCSPKSGHDTVSWYQQALGQGPQFIFQYYEEEERQRGNFPDRFSGHQFPNYSSELNVNALLLGDSALYLCASSSPQGILEDTQYFGPGTRLTVL.

V gene TRBV5-4 combines with J gene TRBJ2-3; D gene unclear. This CDR3 is built from 14 residues. Germline CDR1 is SGHNT and CDR2 is YYREEE (reference sequence). V was trimmed by 0 bases and J by 2 bases, leaving 7 bases between them. The DNA of the CDR3 is TGTGCCAGCAGCTTGGATTGGGCCACAGATACGCAGTATTTT. Protein product: CASSLDWATDTQYF.

The chain carries TRBV5-1 and TRBJ2-5; D may be TRBD1 (5 bases). Germline CDR1 SGHRS, CDR2 YFSETQ. This CDR3 is 14 amino acids long. Trimming stripped 1 base from V and 5 bases from J, with 12 bases between. Written as DNA, the CDR3 is TGCGCCAGCAGCTTGACAGGATCAGGGGAGACCCAGTACTTC. Translating it yields CASSLTGSGETQYF.

The chain has TRBV19 and TRBJ2-4; unclear D gene. V lost 7 bases and J 0 bases, leaving 10 bases between the germline ends. Germline V gene data show CDR1 as LNHDA and CDR2 as SQIVND (reference sequence). CDR3 size: 14 residues. The CDR3 loop reads CASKPEKAKNIQYF. For the CDR3, the DNA is TGTGCCAGTAAGCCCGAAAAAGCCAAAAACATTCAGTACTTC.

The chain has TRBV12-5 and TRBJ1-1, with D perhaps matching TRBD1 (5 bases). In germline, CDR1 is LGHNT, CDR2 FRNRAP. The length of the CDR3 is 12 residues. The V gene lost 1 base and the J gene lost 8 bases, with 8 bases spanning the gap. CDR3 residues: CASGLGRQEAFF. CDR3 DNA: TGTGCTAGTGGTTTGGGTAGACAGGAAGCTTTCTTT.

The chain recombines TRBV6-1 with TRBJ1-1; 7 nucleotides agree with TRBD1. From germline, CDR1 is MNHNS and CDR2 SASEGT. Trimming removed 6 bases from V and 8 bases from J; junction bases left unmatched: 3. The CDR3 is made up of 11 amino acids. The CDR3 region is CASRQGNEAFF. The CDR3 DNA sequence: TGTGCCAGCAGACAGGGGAACGAAGCTTTCTTT.

A single count supports this clone. In DNA, the CDR3 is TGTGCCATCAGTGAAGCAGGAACAGCAAATAGGGATACGCAGTATTTT. Protein sequence: CAISEAGTANRDTQYF. The chain is built from TRBV10-3 and TRBJ2-3, with D unclear. The CDR3 consists of 16 residues. V shed 3 bases and J shed 6 bases, with 19 bases lying between them. Germline V gene lookup returns CDR1 ENHRY and CDR2 SYGVKD.

This chain joins TRBV12-5 and TRBJ2-1; no clear D gene. Trimming shortened V by 0 bases and J by 6 bases, and 6 bases separated the two germline ends. The CDR3 loop spans 13 amino acids. The V gene's germline CDR1 is LGHNT and CDR2 FRNRAP. The CDR3 loop is CASGLVAFNEQFF. The CDR3 bases are TGTGCTAGTGGTTTGGTAGCCTTCAATGAGCAGTTCTTC.

The chain uses TRBV5-8 and TRBJ2-3; no clear D gene. This CDR3 has 14 residues. V was trimmed by 0 bases and J by 0 bases, leaving 5 bases between them. The germline V gene encodes CDR1 SGHTS and CDR2 YDEGEE. CDR3 coding DNA: TGTGCCAGCAGCTTGGGGCGGAGCACAGATACGCAGTATTTT. It translates to CASSLGRSTDTQYF.

V and J are TRBV29-1 and TRBJ2-7; 8 nucleotides line up with TRBD1. The CDR3 sequence is 12 residues long. V lost 8 bases and J lost 3; bases outside the gene matches: 6. The V gene's germline CDR1 is SQVTM and CDR2 ANQGSEA. CDR3 bases: TGCAGCATTCAGGGGACAGGCTACGAGCAGTACTTC. Amino acid sequence: CSIQGTGYEQYF.

This chain uses TRBV27 with TRBJ2-7; D call uncertain. CDR3 length equals 16 residues. Germline V gene lookup returns CDR1 MNHEY and CDR2 SMNVEV (reference sequence). Trimming stripped 4 bases from V and 6 bases from J, with 22 bases between. CDR3 protein: CASSSLFGGVRGEQYF. CDR3 nucleotide sequence: TGTGCCAGCAGTTCCCTTTTTGGTGGTGTACGAGGCGAGCAGTACTTC.

The CDR3 region has the DNA TGTGCCAGCAGTGAAGCGACAGGGACAGAAGCTTTCTTT. It is translated as CASSEATGTEAFF. The chain is built from TRBV2 and TRBJ1-1; TRBD1 matches 7 bases. Unmatched junction bases numbered 3, after V lost 0 bases and J lost 8 bases. The CDR3 is 13 residues long. Looked up from germline, CDR1 is SNHLY and CDR2 is FYNNEI. Full variable domain (missing parts from reference TRBV2 and TRBJ1-1): EPEVTQTPSHQVTQMGQEVILRCVPISNHLYFYWYRQILGQKVEFLVSFYNNEISEKSEIFDDQFSVERPDGSNFTLKIRSTKLEDSAMYFCASSEATGTEAFFGQGTRLTVV.

The V gene is TRBV6-5, the J gene TRBJ1-1; TRBD1 is a possible D gene (5 bases). The CDR3 has 13 residues. Trimming took 9 bases from V and 4 from J, leaving 15 bases between them. From germline, CDR1 is MNHEY and CDR2 SVGAGI. The CDR3 DNA reads as TGTGCCAGTAACAGGTTTGGTGTCACTGAAGCTTTCTTT. Translating gives CASNRFGVTEAFF.

The chain recombines TRBV5-8 with TRBJ1-2; 7 bases line up with TRBD1. The ends lost 1 base at V and 3 bases at J; junction bases unmatched: 3. From germline, CDR1 is SGHTS and CDR2 YDEGEE. This CDR3 contains 14 residues. CDR3 nucleotide sequence: TGTGCCAGCAGCTTGACAGGGGTTGACTATGGCTACACCTTC. Amino acid sequence: CASSLTGVDYGYTF.